The clone carrying this TCR beta chain was found many times. This record comes from a study of T cells in Graves' hyperthyroidism and ophthalmopathy. Template material for amplifying TCR beta CDR3 regions consisted of RNA transcripts. The HTBI primer set was used in a first-round RT-PCR of the TCR CDR3. In TCRdb, the multiplex PCR reads were re-called with MiXCR into one record per CDR3 protein. In the table there are under 450,000 distinct CDR3 sequences, around 14% of which are singletons. The material sequenced was blood. The receptor comes from a woman aged 18-35 years with Graves' hyperthyroidism.

CDR3 sequence reads: CASSLLGQGITGELFF. The CDR3 DNA reads TGTGCCAGCAGTTTATTGGGCCAGGGAATCACCGGGGAGCTGTTTTTT. The chain combines TRBV28 with TRBJ2-2, with a possible D match to TRBD1 (5 bases). V was trimmed by 1 base and J by 4 bases, leaving 13 bases between them. The CDR3 runs 16 residues. Germline assignment: CDR1 MDHEN and CDR2 SYDVKM.